These 20 T cell receptor beta chains came from one sample sequenced in a study of blood T cell repertoires in COVID-19. Assay used: immunoSEQ multiplex PCR; TCRdb lists only in-frame clones, some missing. Of approximately 430,000 clones listed, 75% to 90% were seen once; the top ten hold around 1.4%. Sample: peripheral blood. These TCRs come from a woman in her 30s with active or convalescent COVID-19.

V and J are TRBV7-9 and TRBJ2-5, with no clear D. Germline V lookup: CDR1 SEHNR, CDR2 FQNEAQ (reference sequence). Trimming shortened V by 2 bases and J by 3 bases, and 7 bases separated the two germline ends. The CDR3 sequence is 13 residues long. This CDR3 reads CASSLQEKETQYF. The CDR3 nucleotides read TGTGCCAGCAGCTTACAAGAGAAAGAGACCCAGTACTTC.

This clone was picked up one time. The gene calls are TRBV5-1 and TRBJ2-3; 8 bases map to TRBD2. The CDR3 is 16 amino acids. J gave up 2 bases and V 6 bases, and 11 bases lay outside the gene matches. CDR1 is SGHRS, CDR2 YFSETQ, per germline. This chain's CDR3 is CASTPSAGVITDTQYF. The CDR3 region has the DNA TGCGCCAGCACCCCCTCAGCGGGGGTGATCACAGATACGCAGTATTTT.

The V call is TRBV11-1, the J call TRBJ2-1; unclear D gene. V lost 5 bases and J lost 6, with 17 bases in between. Germline V gene lookup returns CDR1 SGHAT and CDR2 FQDESV (reference sequence). This CDR3 spans 15 amino acids. CDR3 nucleotides: TGTGCCAGCAGCCTGGGCCGCAATCCCTCCAATGAGCAGTTCTTC. Translated, it gives CASSLGRNPSNEQFF.

The chain has TRBV7-6 and TRBJ2-3; D not resolved. The V gene's germline CDR1 is SGHVS and CDR2 FNYEAQ. Trimming shortened V by 1 base and J by 5 bases, and 10 bases separated the two germline ends. The CDR3 is 14 amino acids. The CDR3 region has the DNA TGTGCCAGCAGCTTAGGCTCAGAACGAGATACGCAGTATTTT. Translating it yields CASSLGSERDTQYF.

V is TRBV7-2 and J is TRBJ1-2; the match to TRBD1 covers 7 bases. CDR1 is SGHTA, CDR2 FQGNSA, per germline. V lost 5 bases and J lost 8; bases outside the gene matches: 11. The CDR3 is 14 amino acids. CDR3 coding DNA: TGTGCCAGCAGCCTCCAGGGGGGTCCCCAAGGCTACACCTTC. Translated, it gives CASSLQGGPQGYTF.

V is TRBV4-1 and J is TRBJ2-2, with TRBD2 matching 9 bases. Germline-derived CDR1 and CDR2 are MGHRA and YSYEKL. The CDR3 is 16 residues long. V lost 1 base to trimming and J lost 6 bases; unmatched junction nucleotides: 6. CDR3 region: CASSQAAGGQSGELFF. CDR3 nucleotide sequence: TGCGCCAGCAGCCAAGCGGCGGGGGGGCAGTCCGGGGAGCTGTTTTTT.

V and J are TRBV5-1 and TRBJ1-2; TRBD1 might be the D (6 bases). Germline lookup yields CDR1 SGHRS and CDR2 YFSETQ. This CDR3 is built from 13 residues. Between the trimmed V and J ends, which lost 4 bases and 7 bases, there was a span of 14 bases. CDR3 sequence: CASSDTGLGGYTF. The CDR3, as DNA: TGCGCCAGCAGCGATACAGGGTTAGGTGGCTACACCTTC.

V gene TRBV5-1 combines with J gene TRBJ2-7; D gene ambiguous. Between the trimmed V and J ends, which lost 1 base and 1 base, there was a span of 9 bases. Germline V gene data show CDR1 as SGHRS and CDR2 as YFSETQ. This CDR3 is 14 amino acids long. The CDR3 nucleotides are TGCGCCAGCAGCTTGTTACAGTCTTCCTACGAGCAGTACTTC. Protein product: CASSLLQSSYEQYF.

This rearrangement joins TRBV30 to TRBJ1-2; D is perhaps TRBD1 (6 bases). Germline CDR1 reads GTSNPN; CDR2 reads SVGIG (reference sequence). The CDR3 covers 14 residues. V was pared by 5 bases and J by 6 bases, with 19 bases between. CDR3 coding DNA: TGTGCCTGGTTGGACAGTTCCTCGGGGCATGGCTACACCTTC. Protein sequence: CAWLDSSSGHGYTF.

This chain uses TRBV27 with TRBJ2-7, with 13 bases matching TRBD2. Germline V gene sequence: CDR1 MNHEY, CDR2 SMNVEV (reference sequence). The CDR3 runs 17 residues. After removal of 2 bases from V and 6 bases from J, the junction contained 10 bases not matched to a gene. CDR3 region: CASSLGPSGLAGREQYF. In DNA, the CDR3 is TGTGCCAGCAGTTTAGGCCCCTCGGGACTAGCGGGACGCGAGCAGTACTTC.

The rearrangement uses TRBV19 and TRBJ1-5; 8 positions match TRBD1. Germline V gene sequence: CDR1 LNHDA, CDR2 SQIVND (reference sequence). J was trimmed by 0 bases and V by 5 bases; bases with no gene match: 6. This CDR3 is built from 16 residues. The CDR3 coding sequence is TGTGCCAGTAGTCAAACAGGGGGATATAGCAATCAGCCCCAGCATTTT. Residues: CASSQTGGYSNQPQHF.

This clone has a handful of counts. The CDR3 region has the DNA TGTGCCAGCAGTTCCCCCCCCCGCGGAGCGAACAATGAGCAGTTCTTC. This encodes CASSSPPRGANNEQFF. V is TRBV28 and J is TRBJ2-1; D not resolved. The CDR3 consists of 16 residues. Deletions cut 4 bases from V and 5 bases from J, with 18 bases between. Germline V gene lookup returns CDR1 MDHEN and CDR2 SYDVKM.

The chain recombines TRBV5-1 with TRBJ1-1, with D unclear. Germline CDR1 and CDR2: SGHRS and YFSETQ. V was clipped by 3 bases and J by 4 bases, with 10 bases between them. This CDR3 has 13 amino acids. CDR3 DNA: TGCGCCAGCAGCTCTGAGGGCGGCACTGAAGCTTTCTTT. Translated, it gives CASSSEGGTEAFF.

Notes on this clone: A read error may account for a junction end that differs from germline. The genes are TRBV5-1 and TRBJ2-1; TRBD1 matches at 10 bases. Germline assignment: CDR1 SGHRS and CDR2 YFSETQ. This CDR3 has 14 residues. The CDR3 spells CASSPGQGYIEQFF. CDR3 sequence (DNA): TGCGCCAGCAGCCCGGGACAGGGGTACATTGAGCAGTTCTTC.

The J gene is TRBJ2-1, the V gene TRBV6-6, with TRBD2 identical over 11 bases. Germline CDR1 reads MNHNY; CDR2 reads SVGAGI (reference sequence). With V trimmed by 8 bases and J by 7 bases, 7 bases remained unmatched. The CDR3 extends over 14 amino acids. The CDR3 loop reads CASGTSGSGNEQFF. CDR3 DNA sequence: TGTGCCAGCGGCACTAGCGGGAGTGGGAATGAGCAGTTCTTC.

This chain joins TRBV7-9 and TRBJ2-2, with 10 nucleotides matching TRBD1. With V trimmed by 11 bases and J by 4 bases, 4 bases remained unmatched. This CDR3 spans 13 amino acids. The germline V gene encodes CDR1 SEHNR and CDR2 FQNEAQ (reference sequence). CDR3: CAGDRGITGELFF. CDR3 bases: TGTGCCGGGGACAGGGGCATCACCGGGGAGCTGTTTTTT.

This sequence joins TRBV27 and TRBJ1-3, with unresolved D. The CDR3 totals 16 residues. Trimming stripped 5 bases from V and 4 bases from J, with 18 bases between. Germline CDR1 MNHEY, CDR2 SMNVEV (reference sequence). For the CDR3, the DNA is TGTGCCAGCAGTCCTGGACCGAGGGTGGAAGGAAACACCATATATTTT. Translation gives CASSPGPRVEGNTIYF.

This rearrangement joins TRBV3-1 (or the pseudogene TRBV3-2) to TRBJ2-1; TRBD2 matches at 11 bases. Germline CDR1 and CDR2: LGHDT and YNNKEL (reference sequence). The CDR3 is 15 amino acids. After removal of 6 bases from V and 3 bases from J, the junction contained 4 bases not matched to a gene. The CDR3 spells CASRSGTSGYNEQFF. Here the CDR3 DNA reads TGTGCCAGCAGAAGCGGGACTAGCGGCTACAATGAGCAGTTCTTC.

V and J are TRBV6-5 and TRBJ2-3; tentative D call: TRBD2 (6 bases). The CDR3 spans 14 residues. Per germline, CDR1 MNHEY and CDR2 SVGAGI. The V end was cut by 7 bases, the J end by 0 bases, with 11 bases between. The CDR3: CASKVSGSTDTQYF. The CDR3 bases are TGTGCCAGCAAAGTAAGCGGGAGCACAGATACGCAGTATTTT.

This rearrangement joins TRBV11-2 to TRBJ2-7; a weak D match, TRBD1 (6 bases). Germline values: CDR1 SGHAT, CDR2 FQNNGV. The CDR3 contains 14 residues. Trimming took 3 bases from V and 3 from J, leaving 12 bases between them. The CDR3 reads CASSFQGNVYEQYF. In DNA, the CDR3 is TGTGCCAGCAGCTTTCAGGGGAACGTCTACGAGCAGTACTTC.